These T cell receptor beta chains were read from a single sample in a study of cytomegalovirus exposure and HLA in healthy donors. Profiling relied on immunoSEQ multiplex PCR, and the TCRdb table lists in-frame clones only, not all of them. The sample lists roughly 150,000 clones; about 82% were seen once. Sequenced: PBMCs. Receptors originate from a man aged 30-40 years in good health and CMV-seropositive. Both conserved end residues are part of each CDR3. Each record gives: clone size, J gene, V gene, D gene, CDR3 protein, CDR3 DNA. D genes are given only for firm matches. The size entry is marked missing in some rows and otherwise reads once, few, many or a size class.

clone size: .; J gene: TRBJ1-3; V gene: TRBV7-9; D gene: .; CDR3 protein: CASSLGGDRISGNTIYF; CDR3 DNA: TGTGCCAGCAGCTTAGGGGGAGACAGGATAAGTGGAAACACCATATATTTT
clone size: .; J gene: TRBJ1-4; V gene: TRBV18; D gene: .; CDR3 protein: CASSPLSGFAEKLFF; CDR3 DNA: TGTGCCAGCTCGCCCTTATCCGGGTTTGCTGAAAAACTGTTTTTT
clone size: .; J gene: TRBJ1-1; V gene: TRBV6-1; D gene: TRBD1; CDR3 protein: CASISGGTEAFF; CDR3 DNA: TGTGCCAGCATATCAGGGGGCACTGAAGCTTTCTTT
clone size: .; J gene: TRBJ1-5; V gene: TRBV18; D gene: TRBD1; CDR3 protein: CASSPTGQGLNQPQHF; CDR3 DNA: TGTGCCAGCTCGCCTACGGGACAGGGGTTAAATCAGCCCCAGCATTTT
clone size: .; J gene: TRBJ2-7; V gene: TRBV6-6; D gene: TRBD1; CDR3 protein: CASSYSRGYEQYF; CDR3 DNA: TGTGCCAGCAGTTATAGCAGGGGGTACGAGCAGTACTTC
clone size: few; J gene: TRBJ2-3; V gene: TRBV5-5; D gene: .; CDR3 protein: CASSFDGIAQYF; CDR3 DNA: TGTGCCAGCAGCTTCGACGGGATTGCGCAGTATTTT
clone size: few; J gene: TRBJ2-7; V gene: TRBV7-2; D gene: .; CDR3 protein: CASSGGWYEQYF; CDR3 DNA: TGTGCCAGCAGCGGGGGGTGGTACGAGCAGTACTTC
clone size: .; J gene: TRBJ2-3; V gene: TRBV4-1; D gene: .; CDR3 protein: CASSQDGGPSLTDTQYF; CDR3 DNA: TGCGCCAGCAGCCAAGACGGGGGACCAAGCCTCACAGATACGCAGTATTTT
clone size: .; J gene: TRBJ2-7; V gene: TRBV9; D gene: TRBD2; CDR3 protein: CASSEGLADPYEQYF; CDR3 DNA: TGTGCCAGCAGCGAAGGACTAGCGGACCCCTACGAGCAGTACTTC
clone size: .; J gene: TRBJ1-2; V gene: TRBV7-9; D gene: TRBD1; CDR3 protein: CASSSRDRPNYGYTF; CDR3 DNA: TGTGCCAGCAGCTCTCGGGACAGACCAAACTATGGCTACACCTTC
clone size: once; J gene: TRBJ1-1; V gene: TRBV11-2; D gene: TRBD1; CDR3 protein: CASSFWGPGQGTDTEAFF; CDR3 DNA: TGTGCCAGCAGCTTTTGGGGTCCGGGACAGGGGACGGACACTGAAGCTTTCTTT
clone size: .; J gene: TRBJ1-2; V gene: TRBV9; D gene: TRBD1; CDR3 protein: CASSPEVQGANYGYTF; CDR3 DNA: TGTGCCAGCAGCCCAGAGGTCCAGGGGGCGAACTATGGCTACACCTTC
clone size: once; J gene: TRBJ2-3; V gene: TRBV27; D gene: .; CDR3 protein: CASTGLIEPDTQYF; CDR3 DNA: TGTGCCAGCACTGGACTGATAGAACCAGATACGCAGTATTTT
clone size: .; J gene: TRBJ2-7; V gene: TRBV5-1; D gene: TRBD1; CDR3 protein: CASSFTTGRAYEQYF; CDR3 DNA: TGCGCCAGCAGCTTCACGACAGGGCGGGCTTACGAGCAGTACTTC
clone size: .; J gene: TRBJ2-7; V gene: TRBV7-9; D gene: TRBD1; CDR3 protein: CASSHRDRNSYEQYF; CDR3 DNA: TGTGCCAGCAGCCACCGGGACAGAAACTCCTACGAGCAGTACTTC
clone size: .; J gene: TRBJ1-5; V gene: TRBV6-5; D gene: .; CDR3 protein: CASSPHNSNQPQHF; CDR3 DNA: TGTGCCAGCAGCCCACATAATAGCAATCAGCCCCAGCATTTT
clone size: .; J gene: TRBJ2-5; V gene: TRBV5-1; D gene: TRBD2; CDR3 protein: CASSVSEPVTSGGQETQYF; CDR3 DNA: TGCGCCAGCAGCGTATCCGAACCTGTGACTAGCGGGGGTCAAGAGACCCAGTACTTC
clone size: .; J gene: TRBJ1-1; V gene: TRBV6-5; D gene: TRBD1; CDR3 protein: CATQGAFGNTEAFF; CDR3 DNA: TGTGCCACACAGGGGGCGTTTGGTAACACTGAAGCTTTCTTT
clone size: once; J gene: TRBJ1-2; V gene: TRBV12-5; D gene: .; CDR3 protein: CASGVDRLTHYGYTF; CDR3 DNA: TGTGCTAGTGGTGTGGACAGATTAACCCACTATGGCTACACCTTC
clone size: .; J gene: TRBJ1-2; V gene: TRBV7-9; D gene: .; CDR3 protein: CASSLDSSNYGYTF; CDR3 DNA: TGTGCCAGCAGCTTAGATTCCTCTAACTATGGCTACACCTTC
clone size: .; J gene: TRBJ1-4; V gene: TRBV7-2; D gene: TRBD1; CDR3 protein: CASSRQGKRANEKLFF; CDR3 DNA: TGTGCCAGCAGCCGACAGGGGAAAAGAGCTAATGAAAAACTGTTTTTT
clone size: .; J gene: TRBJ2-7; V gene: TRBV4-1; D gene: .; CDR3 protein: CASSHRGKNYEQYF; CDR3 DNA: TGCGCCAGCAGCCACCGGGGGAAAAACTACGAGCAGTACTTC
clone size: .; J gene: TRBJ2-7; V gene: TRBV2; D gene: TRBD2; CDR3 protein: CASSGRGATYEQYF; CDR3 DNA: TGTGCCAGCTCCGGGAGGGGCGCGACCTACGAGCAGTACTTC
clone size: few; J gene: TRBJ2-2; V gene: TRBV6-5; D gene: .; CDR3 protein: CASRTTTRTGELFF; CDR3 DNA: TGTGCCAGCAGAACGACTACTCGTACCGGGGAGCTGTTTTTT
clone size: .; J gene: TRBJ1-5; V gene: TRBV25-1; D gene: .; CDR3 protein: CASSDPLQESNQPQHF; CDR3 DNA: TGTGCCAGCAGTGACCCCTTACAGGAAAGCAATCAGCCCCAGCATTTT
clone size: .; J gene: TRBJ1-5; V gene: TRBV5-3; D gene: TRBD1; CDR3 protein: CARSLYRDSASIKPQHF; CDR3 DNA: TGTGCCAGAAGCCTATACCGGGACAGTGCCTCAATCAAGCCCCAGCATTTT
clone size: once; J gene: TRBJ2-1; V gene: TRBV5-1; D gene: .; CDR3 protein: CASSFGQLFRNEQFF; CDR3 DNA: TGCGCCAGCAGCTTTGGACAGCTTTTTAGGAATGAGCAGTTCTTC
clone size: .; J gene: TRBJ2-3; V gene: TRBV7-9; D gene: TRBD1; CDR3 protein: CASSLGTGTNTDTQYF; CDR3 DNA: TGTGCCAGCAGCTTAGGGACAGGGACAAACACAGATACGCAGTATTTT
clone size: .; J gene: TRBJ1-3; V gene: TRBV5-1; D gene: .; CDR3 protein: CASSLAQGGGNTIYF; CDR3 DNA: TGCGCCAGCAGCTTGGCCCAGGGCGGTGGAAACACCATATATTTT
clone size: few; J gene: TRBJ2-6; V gene: TRBV6-4; D gene: TRBD1; CDR3 protein: CASSGPGGPAGANVLTF; CDR3 DNA: TGTGCCAGCAGTGGCCCAGGGGGTCCGGCTGGGGCCAACGTCCTGACTTTC
clone size: .; J gene: TRBJ2-3; V gene: TRBV27; D gene: .; CDR3 protein: CASSLLWGVATDTQYF; CDR3 DNA: TGTGCCAGTAGTTTATTATGGGGGGTAGCCACAGATACGCAGTATTTT
clone size: .; J gene: TRBJ2-1; V gene: TRBV7-7; D gene: TRBD1; CDR3 protein: CASSLGTGPYNEQFF; CDR3 DNA: TGTGCTAGCAGCTTAGGGACAGGCCCATACAATGAGCAGTTCTTC
clone size: .; J gene: TRBJ2-3; V gene: TRBV11-2; D gene: .; CDR3 protein: CASSFRPGVDTQYF; CDR3 DNA: TGTGCCAGCAGCTTCCGCCCCGGTGTGGATACGCAGTATTTT
clone size: .; J gene: TRBJ1-4; V gene: TRBV6-6; D gene: TRBD1; CDR3 protein: CASSYSGTGNEKLFF; CDR3 DNA: TGTGCCAGCAGTTACTCCGGGACAGGGAATGAAAAACTGTTTTTT
clone size: .; J gene: TRBJ1-1; V gene: TRBV7-7; D gene: TRBD1; CDR3 protein: CASSFGQGTEAFF; CDR3 DNA: TGTGCTAGCAGCTTCGGACAGGGCACTGAAGCTTTCTTT
clone size: .; J gene: TRBJ2-7; V gene: TRBV15; D gene: .; CDR3 protein: CATSSDTTYEQYF; CDR3 DNA: TGTGCCACCAGCAGCGACACCACCTACGAGCAGTACTTC
clone size: .; J gene: TRBJ2-3; V gene: TRBV5-1; D gene: .; CDR3 protein: CASSLNEGQVTDTQYF; CDR3 DNA: TGCGCCAGCAGCTTGAATGAGGGACAAGTCACAGATACGCAGTATTTT
clone size: .; J gene: TRBJ2-3; V gene: TRBV7-6; D gene: TRBD2; CDR3 protein: CASSSLSRLTSGGTDTQYF; CDR3 DNA: TGTGCCAGCAGCTCCCTCTCCCGGCTGACTAGCGGGGGGACAGATACGCAGTATTTT
clone size: few; J gene: TRBJ1-2; V gene: TRBV7-6; D gene: .; CDR3 protein: CASSPVGGGYGYTF; CDR3 DNA: TGTGCCAGCAGCCCCGTTGGGGGGGGGTATGGCTACACCTTC
clone size: .; J gene: TRBJ2-5; V gene: TRBV15; D gene: TRBD1; CDR3 protein: CATSNRDRGHQETQYF; CDR3 DNA: TGTGCCACCAGTAACCGGGACAGAGGCCACCAAGAGACCCAGTACTTC